This TCR beta chain was captured by sequencing in a study of breast tumors, draining lymph nodes, adjacent tissues. Points from the study as a whole: Luminal-like breast cancer showed significantly greater tumor-nontumor repertoire similarity than basal-like breast cancer did. Tumor T cell lymph node origin was a supported hypothesis, not proven. Data fit most tumor T cells coming from lymph node, expanding in tumor.

This clonotype was counted many times. Its target is not known. Samples came from axillary lymph nodes draining the breast cancer. CDR1 is SGHDT and CDR2 is YYEEEE in the germline V gene. J gave up 2 bases and V 0 bases, and 9 bases lay outside the gene matches. CDR3 size: 17 residues. A single record per CDR3 protein comes from TCRdb applying MiXCR to the multiplex PCR reads. There are fewer than 200,000 distinct CDR3 sequences in the sample; roughly a third occur only once, and about 4.5% lies in the top ten. The receptor was derived from a female donor with breast cancer. Some clones in this sample may be carry-over from other donors' samples. The rearrangement joins TRBV5-6 to TRBJ2-3; 7 bases match TRBD2. The sample was axillary lymph node tissue. The CDR3 loop is CASSLGVPAGYTDTQYF. CDR3 in DNA: TGTGCCAGCAGCTTGGGTGTGCCAGCGGGATACACAGATACGCAGTATTTT.